These 28 T cell receptor beta chains were all obtained from the same sample, sequenced in a study of blood T cell repertoires in COVID-19. Some clones are missing from TCRdb's copy, which holds only in-frame ones; the method was immunoSEQ multiplex PCR. The sample contains over 120,000 clones, about nine tenths of which appear only once. Sequencing used PBMCs or T cells enriched from blood (not recorded which). Receptor source: a man in his fifties or sixties who had recovered from COVID-19.

This chain links TRBV7-9 with TRBJ1-2; TRBD1 agrees at 7 bases. With V trimmed by 6 bases and J by 3 bases, 4 bases remained unmatched. The CDR3 contains 13 residues. Germline assignment: CDR1 SEHNR and CDR2 FQNEAQ (reference sequence). The CDR3 here is CASRPGQDYGYTF. The CDR3, as DNA: TGTGCCAGCAGACCTGGACAGGACTATGGCTACACCTTC.

Comment on this clone: A read error may account for a junction end that differs from germline. The rearrangement links TRBV5-4 to TRBJ2-1; D is unclear. CDR3 size: 11 residues. Germline CDR1 and CDR2: SGHNT and YYREEE (reference sequence). The CDR3 DNA reads TGTGCCAGCAGCTCCAACAATGAGCAGTTCTTC. Protein: CASSSNNEQFF.

The chain is built from TRBV7-7 and TRBJ2-5; 7 nucleotides align to TRBD1. The length of the CDR3 is 15 residues. V shed 2 bases and J 1 base; nucleotides not matched to a gene: 4. Per the germline V gene, CDR1 is SSHAT and CDR2 is FNYEAQ (reference sequence). CDR3 sequence (DNA): TGTGCCAGCAGCTTATTAACAGGGGCCCAAGAGACCCAGTACTTC. As protein: CASSLLTGAQETQYF.

V gene TRBV5-1 combines with J gene TRBJ1-4; D remains unclear. This CDR3 is 15 amino acids long. Germline loops: CDR1 SGHRS, CDR2 YFSETQ. The V and J ends lost 0 bases and 3 bases respectively, with 9 bases between them. The DNA of the CDR3 is TGCGCCAGCAGCTTGGCGGGTCCTCCTAATGAAAAACTGTTTTTT. Its translation: CASSLAGPPNEKLFF.

With regard to this clone: A read error may produce the germline difference seen at one junction end. This rearrangement joins TRBV27 to TRBJ2-3; TRBD2 matches 8 bases. The CDR3 has 15 residues. Germline V gene data show CDR1 as MNHEY and CDR2 as SMNVEV (reference sequence). Written as DNA, the CDR3 is TGTGCCAGCAGATTATCCGGGAGGGGCACAGATACGCAGTATTTT. Residues: CASRLSGRGTDTQYF.

The chain has TRBV7-9 and TRBJ2-2, with a tentative D call TRBD2 (5 bases). Germline CDR1 is SEHNR and CDR2 is FQNEAQ (reference sequence). CDR3 length: 13 amino acids. V was shortened by 6 bases and J by 5 bases, with 10 bases between the two germline ends. This CDR3 is CASSLEATGELFF. CDR3 bases: TGTGCCAGCAGTTTGGAGGCGACCGGGGAGCTGTTTTTT.

This chain links TRBV29-1 with TRBJ2-3; D unresolved. The V gene lost 5 bases and the J gene lost 1 base, with 7 bases spanning the gap. The CDR3 is 12 amino acids. CDR1 SQVTM and CDR2 ANQGSEA come from the germline V gene. CDR3 in DNA: TGCAGCGTTTTAGTGGGCACAGATACGCAGTATTTT. Protein sequence: CSVLVGTDTQYF.

The chain couples TRBV24-1 to TRBJ2-2; possible D gene TRBD1, 7 bases. Germline-derived CDR1 and CDR2 are KGHDR and SFDVKD. V was trimmed by 9 bases and J by 1 base, leaving 11 bases between them. This CDR3 is 14 amino acids long. DNA for the CDR3: TGTGCCACCGGAGGGACAGAGAACACCGGGGAGCTGTTTTTT. Translated: CATGGTENTGELFF.

The rearrangement uses TRBV30 and TRBJ2-7; 7 nucleotides agree with TRBD1. Germline CDR1 reads GTSNPN; CDR2 reads SVGIG (reference sequence). V gave up 3 bases and J gave up 6 bases; unmatched junction bases: 5. The CDR3 is 12 amino acids. The CDR3 protein is CAWRRDRVEQYF. CDR3 DNA sequence: TGTGCCTGGAGGCGTGACAGGGTCGAGCAGTACTTC. Supplemented by reference TRBV30 and TRBJ2-7, the full variable domain reads SQTIHQWPATLVQPVGSPLSLECTVEGTSNPNLYWYRQAAGRGLQLLFYSVGIGQISSEVPQNLSASRPQDRQFILSSKKLLLSDSGFYLCAWRRDRVEQYFGPGTRLTVT.

The chain combines TRBV6-4 with TRBJ2-1; 12 bases match TRBD2. Germline loops: CDR1 MRHNA, CDR2 SNTAGT. The CDR3 extends over 17 amino acids. Trimming cost V 0 bases and J 5 bases; bases outside gene matches: 5. The DNA for the CDR3 is TGTGCCAGCAGTGACTCGCTCCGACTAGCGGGAGACAATGAGCAGTTCTTC. As protein: CASSDSLRLAGDNEQFF.

The chain is built from TRBV7-2 and TRBJ2-7; D gene ambiguous. This CDR3 has 13 residues. Trimming shortened V by 0 bases and J by 3 bases, and 6 bases separated the two germline ends. Germline assignment: CDR1 SGHTA and CDR2 FQGNSA. The chain's CDR3 is CASSLAQNYEQYF. CDR3 bases: TGTGCCAGCAGCTTAGCACAGAACTACGAGCAGTACTTC.

The rearrangement joins TRBV27 to TRBJ2-1; 14 bases fit TRBD2. Germline V gene sequence: CDR1 MNHEY, CDR2 SMNVEV (reference sequence). The junction had 1 base not matched to a gene; V was cut back by 0 bases and J by 9 bases. The CDR3 covers 15 residues. The CDR3 coding sequence is TGTGCCAGCAGTTTATCGGGACTAGCGGGAGTTGAGCAGTTCTTC. This translates into CASSLSGLAGVEQFF.

The rearrangement joins TRBV2 to TRBJ1-5; tentative D call: TRBD1 (6 bases). The germline V gene has CDR1 SNHLY and CDR2 FYNNEI. V shed 6 bases and J shed 6 bases, with 12 bases lying between them. This CDR3 has 13 amino acids. The CDR3 region has the DNA TGTGCCAGCAGGGAACAGGGTAGTCAGCCCCAGCATTTT. Residues: CASREQGSQPQHF.

Regarding this clone: A junction boundary mismatches the germline segment, possibly from a read error. V usage is TRBV7-8 and J usage is TRBJ1-1, with D possibly TRBD1 on 6 matching bases. CDR1 and CDR2 (germline): SGHVS, FQNEAQ. The CDR3 totals 11 residues. The CDR3 DNA follows: TGTGCCAGCACCTTAGGGGGGGTGACTTTCTTT. This codes for CASTLGGVTFF.

The chain has TRBV15 and TRBJ2-7; 8 bases align to TRBD1. Trimming cost V 0 bases and J 4 bases; bases outside gene matches: 5. This CDR3 contains 15 residues. The germline V gene encodes CDR1 LNHNV and CDR2 YYDKDF (reference sequence). The CDR3, as DNA: TGTGCCACCAGCAGAGAAACAGGGGGATCTTACGAGCAGTACTTC. It encodes CATSRETGGSYEQYF.

The CDR3 reads CASSRTGLNSPLHF. CDR3 nucleotide sequence: TGTGCCAGCAGCCGGACAGGGTTGAATTCACCCCTCCACTTT. This chain links TRBV5-4 with TRBJ1-6; 8 nucleotides agree with TRBD1. The junction had 4 bases not matched to a gene; V was cut back by 4 bases and J by 7 bases. The germline V gene encodes CDR1 SGHNT and CDR2 YYREEE (reference sequence). The CDR3 has 14 residues.

V and J are TRBV19 and TRBJ2-3; a possible D gene is TRBD1 (6 bases). Deletions cut 4 bases from V and 6 bases from J, with 14 bases between. The CDR3 spans 14 residues. The germline CDR1 and CDR2 sequences are LNHDA and SQIVND (reference sequence). This chain's CDR3 is CASSKPGTRDTQYF. The CDR3 DNA follows: TGTGCCAGTAGTAAACCCGGGACACGGGATACGCAGTATTTT.

The rearrangement uses TRBV2 and TRBJ2-7, with TRBD2 matching over 9 bases. The CDR3 spans 15 residues. The germline V gene encodes CDR1 SNHLY and CDR2 FYNNEI. With 3 bases clipped from V and 5 bases from J, the junction kept 8 bases outside the gene matches. DNA of the CDR3: TGTGCCAGCAGTGAGTGGTCTAGCGGGAAGGACGAGCAGTACTTC. Encoded protein: CASSEWSSGKDEQYF.

The chain couples TRBV12-3 or TRBV12-4 to TRBJ1-5, with 7 bases fitting TRBD1. The CDR3 totals 12 residues. J was trimmed by 9 bases and V by 4 bases; bases with no gene match: 3. CDR3 protein: CASSWDSRPQHF. For the CDR3, the DNA is TGTGCCAGCAGTTGGGACAGCCGGCCCCAGCATTTT.

The chain combines TRBV6-4 with TRBJ2-1, with 10 bases fitting TRBD2. The CDR3 has 17 residues. CDR1 is MRHNA, CDR2 SNTAGT, per germline. V trimming: 0 bases; J trimming: 7 bases; junction bases outside the gene matches: 9. The DNA of the CDR3 is TGTGCCAGCAGTGACTCTTCCCTAGCGGGAGAGGCGAATGAGCAGTTCTTC. It yields the protein CASSDSSLAGEANEQFF.

The rearrangement uses TRBV21-1 and TRBJ2-5; the DNA was not compared with TRBD2, the D call given in the table. TRBV21-1 is assigned pseudogene status. This CDR3 is built from 13 residues. The DNA of the CDR3 is TGTGCCAGCAGCAGGGTGCGGAAAGAGACCCAGTACTTC. Amino acid sequence: CASSRVRKETQYF.

The chain joins TRBV5-4 to TRBJ2-2; maybe TRBD1 (5 bases). Between the trimmed V and J ends, which lost 0 bases and 7 bases, there was a span of 22 bases. Germline assignment: CDR1 SGHNT and CDR2 YYREEE (reference sequence). There are 18 residues in the CDR3. The CDR3 nucleotides are TGTGCCAGCAGCTTGGGGGGCGGTACCGCAGGTTCGGGCGGGGAGCTGTTTTTT. This codes for CASSLGGGTAGSGGELFF.

This chain links TRBV6-5 with TRBJ2-2, with 10 bases fitting TRBD1. V lost 8 bases and J lost 2; bases outside the gene matches: 5. CDR3 size: 15 residues. The V gene's germline CDR1 is MNHEY and CDR2 SVGAGI. The DNA for the CDR3 is TGTGCCAGCGCGAGGACAGGGGGAAACACCGGGGAGCTGTTTTTT. Its translation: CASARTGGNTGELFF.

This clone was seen only once. This chain joins TRBV15 and TRBJ1-2; 7 nucleotides line up with TRBD1. The CDR3 has 14 residues. Trimming took 1 base from V and 8 from J; bases not matched to a gene: 7. Germline assignment: CDR1 LNHNV and CDR2 YYDKDF (reference sequence). The CDR3 coding sequence is TGTGCCACCAGCAGAGGTCGGACAGGTCAAGGCTACACCTTC. Amino acids: CATSRGRTGQGYTF.

This clone was seen a single time. V usage is TRBV20-1 and J usage is TRBJ2-5; 7 bases line up with TRBD2. V gave up 3 bases and J gave up 1 base; unmatched junction bases: 11. Germline V gene lookup returns CDR1 DFQATT and CDR2 SNEGSKA (reference sequence). The CDR3 covers 16 residues. For the CDR3, the DNA is TGCAGTGCTAGTTCTTGGGGCGGGGGTAGCCAAGAGACCCAGTACTTC. Translation gives CSASSWGGGSQETQYF.

This rearrangement joins TRBV18 to TRBJ1-4; the match to TRBD1 covers 8 bases. Germline CDR1 KGHSH, CDR2 LQKENI. V lost 6 bases, J lost 3 bases, and 6 bases stayed unmatched. There are 15 residues in the CDR3. The CDR3 coding sequence is TGTGCCAGCTCGCATCAGGGGGCATCTAATGAAAAACTGTTTTTT. Translating it yields CASSHQGASNEKLFF. Drawing the rest from reference TRBV18 and TRBJ1-4, the complete variable domain is NAGVMQNPRHLVRRRGQEARLRCSPMKGHSHVYWYRQLPEEGLKFMVYLQKENIIDESGMPKERFSAEFPKEGPSILRIQQVVRGDSAAYFCASSHQGASNEKLFFGSGTQLSVL.

The sample holds one count of this clone. The chain joins TRBV6-5 to TRBJ2-3; maybe TRBD1 (6 bases). Germline V gene sequence: CDR1 MNHEY, CDR2 SVGAGI. The CDR3 is 14 amino acids. The V gene lost 7 bases and the J gene lost 5 bases, with 16 bases spanning the gap. This CDR3 reads CASTEDQGRDTQYF. CDR3 bases: TGTGCCAGCACCGAGGATCAGGGGCGAGATACGCAGTATTTT.

The chain couples TRBV5-5 to TRBJ2-7, with TRBD2 matching over 12 bases. After removal of 4 bases from V and 2 bases from J, the junction contained 10 bases not matched to a gene. This CDR3 comprises 17 residues. CDR1 SGHKS and CDR2 YYEKEE come from the germline V gene (reference sequence). The CDR3 DNA sequence: TGTGCCAGCAGCGGGGGGACTAGCGGGTCCTTTACCTACGAGCAGTACTTC. Its protein is CASSGGTSGSFTYEQYF. Full variable domain (outside the CDR3, taken from reference TRBV5-5 and TRBJ2-7): DAGVTQSPTHLIKTRGQQVTLRCSPISGHKSVSWYQQVLGQGPQFIFQYYEKEERGRGNFPDRFSARQFPNYSSELNVNALLLGDSALYLCASSGGTSGSFTYEQYFGPGTRLTVT.